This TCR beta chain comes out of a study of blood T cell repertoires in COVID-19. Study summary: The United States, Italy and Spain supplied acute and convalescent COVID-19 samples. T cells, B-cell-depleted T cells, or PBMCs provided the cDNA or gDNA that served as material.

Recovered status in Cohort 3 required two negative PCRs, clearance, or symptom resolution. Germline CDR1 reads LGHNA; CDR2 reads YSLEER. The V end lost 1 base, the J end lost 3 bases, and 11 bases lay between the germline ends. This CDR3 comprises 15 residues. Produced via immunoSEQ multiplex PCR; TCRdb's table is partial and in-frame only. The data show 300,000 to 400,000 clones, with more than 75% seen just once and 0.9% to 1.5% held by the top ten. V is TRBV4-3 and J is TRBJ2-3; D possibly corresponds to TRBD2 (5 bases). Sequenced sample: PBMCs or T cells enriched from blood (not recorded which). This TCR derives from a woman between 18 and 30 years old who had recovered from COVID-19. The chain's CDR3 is CASSQGLSGTDTQYF. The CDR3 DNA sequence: TGCGCCAGCAGCCAAGGACTATCTGGGACAGATACGCAGTATTTT.